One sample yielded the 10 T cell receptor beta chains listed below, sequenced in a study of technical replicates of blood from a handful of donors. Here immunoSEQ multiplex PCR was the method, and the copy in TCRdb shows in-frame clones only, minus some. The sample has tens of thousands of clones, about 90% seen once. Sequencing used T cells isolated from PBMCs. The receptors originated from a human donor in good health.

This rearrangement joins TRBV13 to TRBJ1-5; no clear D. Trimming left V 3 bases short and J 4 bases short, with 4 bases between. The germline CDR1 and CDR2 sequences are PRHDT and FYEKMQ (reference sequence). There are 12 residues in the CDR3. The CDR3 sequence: CASSLRNQPQHF. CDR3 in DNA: TGTGCCAGCAGCTTGCGAAATCAGCCCCAGCATTTT.

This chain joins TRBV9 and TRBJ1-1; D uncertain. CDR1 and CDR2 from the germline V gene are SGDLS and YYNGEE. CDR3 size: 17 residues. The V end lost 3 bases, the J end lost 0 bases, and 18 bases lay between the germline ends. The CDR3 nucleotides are TGTGCCAGCAGCGCCTCCGTGGCAGCGACCATGAACACTGAAGCTTTCTTT. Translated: CASSASVAATMNTEAFF.

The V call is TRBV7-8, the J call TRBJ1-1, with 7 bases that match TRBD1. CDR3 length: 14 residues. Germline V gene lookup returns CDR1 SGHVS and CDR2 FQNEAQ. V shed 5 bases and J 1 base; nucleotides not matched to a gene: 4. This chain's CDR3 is CASSPRTGNTEAFF. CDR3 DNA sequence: TGTGCCAGCAGCCCGAGGACAGGGAACACTGAAGCTTTCTTT.

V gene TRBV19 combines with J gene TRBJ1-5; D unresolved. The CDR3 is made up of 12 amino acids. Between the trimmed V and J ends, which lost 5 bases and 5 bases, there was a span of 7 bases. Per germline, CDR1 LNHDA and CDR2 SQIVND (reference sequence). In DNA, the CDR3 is TGTGCCAGTAGTCCGCAGTATCAGCCCCAGCATTTT. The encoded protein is CASSPQYQPQHF.

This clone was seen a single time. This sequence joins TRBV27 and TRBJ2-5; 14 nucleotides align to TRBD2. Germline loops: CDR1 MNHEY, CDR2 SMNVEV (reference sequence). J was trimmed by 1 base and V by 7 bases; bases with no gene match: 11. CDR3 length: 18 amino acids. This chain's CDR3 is CASKKGLAGVFSQETQYF. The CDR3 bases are TGTGCCAGCAAGAAGGGACTAGCGGGGGTCTTTTCCCAAGAGACCCAGTACTTC.

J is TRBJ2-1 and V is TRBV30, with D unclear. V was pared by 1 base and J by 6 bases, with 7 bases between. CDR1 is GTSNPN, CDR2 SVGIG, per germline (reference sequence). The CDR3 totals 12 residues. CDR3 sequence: CAWSASVNEQFF. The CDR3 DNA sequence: TGTGCCTGGAGTGCTAGTGTCAATGAGCAGTTCTTC.

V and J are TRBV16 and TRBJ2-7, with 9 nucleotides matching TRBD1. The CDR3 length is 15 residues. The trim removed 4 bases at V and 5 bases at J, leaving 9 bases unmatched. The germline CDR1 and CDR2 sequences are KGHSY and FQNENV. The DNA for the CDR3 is TGTGCCAGCAGCCCCGCCGGGACAGGGTCTAACGAGCAGTACTTC. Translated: CASSPAGTGSNEQYF.

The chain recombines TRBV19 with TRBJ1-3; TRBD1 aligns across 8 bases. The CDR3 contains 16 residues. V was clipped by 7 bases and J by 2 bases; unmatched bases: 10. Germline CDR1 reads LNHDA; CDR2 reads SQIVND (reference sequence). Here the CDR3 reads CASNSDRVFTGNTIYF. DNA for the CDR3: TGTGCCAGTAACTCGGACAGGGTCTTTACTGGAAACACCATATATTTT. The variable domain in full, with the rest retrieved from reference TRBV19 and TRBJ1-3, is DGGITQSPKYLFRKEGQNVTLSCEQNLNHDAMYWYRQDPGQGLRLIYYSQIVNDFQKGDIAEGYSVSREKKESFPLTVTSAQKNPTAFYLCASNSDRVFTGNTIYFGEGSWLTVV.

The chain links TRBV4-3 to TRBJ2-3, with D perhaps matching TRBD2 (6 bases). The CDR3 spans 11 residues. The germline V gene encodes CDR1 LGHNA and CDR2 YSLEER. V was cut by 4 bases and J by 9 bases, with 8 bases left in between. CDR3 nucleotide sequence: TGCGCCAGCAGCCTTGGGGGGACGCAGTATTTT. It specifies CASSLGGTQYF.

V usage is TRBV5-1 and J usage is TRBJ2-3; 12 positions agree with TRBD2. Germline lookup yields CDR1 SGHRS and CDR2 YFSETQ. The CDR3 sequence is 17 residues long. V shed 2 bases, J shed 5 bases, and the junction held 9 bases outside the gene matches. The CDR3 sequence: CASSFSLTSGSRDTQYF. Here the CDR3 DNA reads TGCGCCAGCAGCTTTTCCTTGACTAGCGGGAGTCGAGATACGCAGTATTTT.